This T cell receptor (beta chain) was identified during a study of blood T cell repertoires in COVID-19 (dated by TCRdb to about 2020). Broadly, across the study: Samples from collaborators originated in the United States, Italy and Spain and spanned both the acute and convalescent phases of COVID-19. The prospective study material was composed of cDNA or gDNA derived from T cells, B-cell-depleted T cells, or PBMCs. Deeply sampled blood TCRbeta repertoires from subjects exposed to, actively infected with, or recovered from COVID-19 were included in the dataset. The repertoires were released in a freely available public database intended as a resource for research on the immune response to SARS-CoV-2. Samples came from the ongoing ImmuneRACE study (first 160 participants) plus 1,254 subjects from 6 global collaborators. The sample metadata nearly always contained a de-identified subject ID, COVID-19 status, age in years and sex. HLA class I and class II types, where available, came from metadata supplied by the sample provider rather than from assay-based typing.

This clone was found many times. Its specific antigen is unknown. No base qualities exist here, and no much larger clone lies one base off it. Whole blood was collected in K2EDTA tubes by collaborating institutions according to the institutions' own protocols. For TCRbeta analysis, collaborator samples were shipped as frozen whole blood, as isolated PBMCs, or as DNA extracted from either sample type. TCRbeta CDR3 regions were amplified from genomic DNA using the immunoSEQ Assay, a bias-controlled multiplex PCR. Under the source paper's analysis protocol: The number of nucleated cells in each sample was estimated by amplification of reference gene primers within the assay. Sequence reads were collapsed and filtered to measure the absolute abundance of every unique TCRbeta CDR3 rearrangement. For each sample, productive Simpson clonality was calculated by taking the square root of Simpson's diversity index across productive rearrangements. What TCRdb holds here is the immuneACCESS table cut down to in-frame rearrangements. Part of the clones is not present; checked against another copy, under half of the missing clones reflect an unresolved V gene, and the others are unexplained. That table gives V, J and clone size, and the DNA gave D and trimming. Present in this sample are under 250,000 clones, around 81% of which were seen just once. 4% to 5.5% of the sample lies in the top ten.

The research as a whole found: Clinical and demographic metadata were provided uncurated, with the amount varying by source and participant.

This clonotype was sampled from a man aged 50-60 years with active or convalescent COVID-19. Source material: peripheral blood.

The nucleotides read TGTGCCTGGAGTTCAACAGGGACCAATCAGCCCCAGCATTTT. This sequence encodes CAWSSTGTNQPQHF. The V and J segments used are TRBV30 and TRBJ1-5; the D gene is perhaps TRBD1, from 6 matching bases. V is reduced by 2 bases and J by 3 bases, leaving a spacing of 11 bases between them. CDR1 and CDR2 are read off the germline V gene (reference sequence) as GTSNPN and SVGIG. The CDR3 has 14 amino acids, counting the end cysteine and phenylalanine. The only DNA kept is the CDR3, 42 bases in frame from the first base.